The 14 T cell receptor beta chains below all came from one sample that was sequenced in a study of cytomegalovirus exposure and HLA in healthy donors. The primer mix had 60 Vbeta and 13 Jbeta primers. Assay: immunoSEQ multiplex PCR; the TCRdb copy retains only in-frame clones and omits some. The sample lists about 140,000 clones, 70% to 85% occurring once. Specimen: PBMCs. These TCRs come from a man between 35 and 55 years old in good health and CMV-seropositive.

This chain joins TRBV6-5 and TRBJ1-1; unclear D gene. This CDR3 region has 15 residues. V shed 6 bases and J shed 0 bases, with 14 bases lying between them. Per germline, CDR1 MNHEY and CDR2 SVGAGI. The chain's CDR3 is CASSPVSGVNTEAFF. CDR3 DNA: TGTGCCAGCAGCCCGGTGTCGGGAGTGAACACTGAAGCTTTCTTT.

In DNA form, the CDR3 reads TGCGCCAGCAGCTTGGGCAGGGCCACAGATACGCAGTATTTT. Translating it yields CASSLGRATDTQYF. The rearrangement links TRBV5-1 to TRBJ2-3; weak D call: TRBD1 (5 bases). CDR1 is SGHRS and CDR2 is YFSETQ in the germline V gene. This CDR3 has 14 residues. Trimming took off 0 bases at V and 2 bases at J, with 7 bases between the two ends.

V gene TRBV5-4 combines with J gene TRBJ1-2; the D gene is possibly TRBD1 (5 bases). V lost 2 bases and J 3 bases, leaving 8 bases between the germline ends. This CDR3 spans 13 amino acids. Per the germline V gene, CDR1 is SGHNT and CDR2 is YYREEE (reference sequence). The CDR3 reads CASSFLGDYGYTF. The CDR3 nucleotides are TGTGCCAGCAGCTTTCTAGGGGACTATGGCTACACCTTC.

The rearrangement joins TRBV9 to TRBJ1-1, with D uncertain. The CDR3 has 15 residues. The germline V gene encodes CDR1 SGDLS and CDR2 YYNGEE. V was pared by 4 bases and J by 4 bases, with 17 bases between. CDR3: CASSPEILSSTEAFF. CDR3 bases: TGTGCCAGCAGCCCCGAAATATTGAGTAGCACTGAAGCTTTCTTT.

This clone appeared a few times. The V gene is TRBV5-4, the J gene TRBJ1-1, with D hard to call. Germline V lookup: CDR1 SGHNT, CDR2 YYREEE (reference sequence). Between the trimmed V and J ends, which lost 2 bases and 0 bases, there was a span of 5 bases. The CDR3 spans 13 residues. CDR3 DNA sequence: TGTGCCAGCAGCTTAACAGTGAACACTGAAGCTTTCTTT. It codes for CASSLTVNTEAFF.

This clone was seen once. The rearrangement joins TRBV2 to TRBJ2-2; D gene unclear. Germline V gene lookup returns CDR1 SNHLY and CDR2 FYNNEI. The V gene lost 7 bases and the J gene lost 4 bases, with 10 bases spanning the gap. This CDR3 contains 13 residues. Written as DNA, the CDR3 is TGTGCCAGCAAACTCTACAGCACCGGGGAGCTGTTTTTT. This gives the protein CASKLYSTGELFF.

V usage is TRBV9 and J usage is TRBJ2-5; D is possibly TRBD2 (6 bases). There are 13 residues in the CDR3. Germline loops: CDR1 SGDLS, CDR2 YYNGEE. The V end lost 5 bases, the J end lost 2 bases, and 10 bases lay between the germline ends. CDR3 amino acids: CASSGLTQETQYF. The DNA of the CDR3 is TGTGCCAGCAGTGGACTAACTCAAGAGACCCAGTACTTC.

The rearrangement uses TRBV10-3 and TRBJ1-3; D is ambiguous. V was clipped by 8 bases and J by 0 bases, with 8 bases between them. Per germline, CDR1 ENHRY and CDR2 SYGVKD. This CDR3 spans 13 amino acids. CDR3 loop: CAISDNSGNTIYF. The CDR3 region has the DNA TGTGCCATCTCCGACAACTCTGGAAACACCATATATTTT.

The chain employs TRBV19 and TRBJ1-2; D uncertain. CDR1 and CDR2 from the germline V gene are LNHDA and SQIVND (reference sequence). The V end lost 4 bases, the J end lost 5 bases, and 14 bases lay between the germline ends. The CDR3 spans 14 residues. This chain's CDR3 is CASSKMAGGYGYTF. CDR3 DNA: TGTGCCAGTAGTAAAATGGCGGGAGGATATGGCTACACCTTC.

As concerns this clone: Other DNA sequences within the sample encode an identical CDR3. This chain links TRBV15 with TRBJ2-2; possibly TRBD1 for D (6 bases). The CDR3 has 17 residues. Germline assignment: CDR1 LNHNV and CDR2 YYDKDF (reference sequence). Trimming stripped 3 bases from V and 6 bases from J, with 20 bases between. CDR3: CATSSFSTGLGAGELFF. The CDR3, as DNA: TGTGCCACCAGCAGTTTTTCAACAGGGTTAGGAGCCGGGGAGCTGTTTTTT.

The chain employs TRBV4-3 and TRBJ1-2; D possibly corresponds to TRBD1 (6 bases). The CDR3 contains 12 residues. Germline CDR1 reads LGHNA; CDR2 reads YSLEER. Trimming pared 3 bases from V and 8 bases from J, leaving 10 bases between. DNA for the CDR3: TGCGCCAGCAGCCATGGGACATCCGGCTACACCTTC. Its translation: CASSHGTSGYTF.

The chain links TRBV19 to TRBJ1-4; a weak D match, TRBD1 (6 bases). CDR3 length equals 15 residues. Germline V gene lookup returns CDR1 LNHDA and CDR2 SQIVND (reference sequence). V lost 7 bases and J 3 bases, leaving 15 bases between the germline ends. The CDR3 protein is CASTPRQVANEKLFF. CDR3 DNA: TGTGCCAGTACCCCTCGACAGGTCGCTAATGAAAAACTGTTTTTT.

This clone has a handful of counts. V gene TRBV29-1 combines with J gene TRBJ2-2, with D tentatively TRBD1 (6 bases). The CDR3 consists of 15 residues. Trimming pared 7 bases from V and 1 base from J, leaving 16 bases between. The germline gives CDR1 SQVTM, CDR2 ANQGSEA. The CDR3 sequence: CSAKLPGQNTGELFF. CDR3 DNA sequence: TGCAGCGCCAAACTCCCGGGACAGAACACCGGGGAGCTGTTTTTT.

Here the CDR3 reads CAWSIWPETQYF. Here the CDR3 DNA reads TGTGCCTGGAGTATTTGGCCGGAGACCCAGTACTTC. The chain links TRBV30 to TRBJ2-5; D call uncertain. Per germline, CDR1 GTSNPN and CDR2 SVGIG (reference sequence). There are 12 residues in the CDR3. Deletions cut 2 bases from V and 5 bases from J, with 9 bases between. Filled out from reference TRBV30 and TRBJ2-5, the complete variable domain reads SQTIHQWPATLVQPVGSPLSLECTVEGTSNPNLYWYRQAAGRGLQLLFYSVGIGQISSEVPQNLSASRPQDRQFILSSKKLLLSDSGFYLCAWSIWPETQYFGPGTRLLVL.